These 12 T cell receptor beta chains share one sample of origin, sequenced in a study of vaccination effects on CD4 cells after COVID-19. Peptide-pool stimulation followed by sequencing identified expanded antigen-specific CD4+ clonotypes in the ViraFEST assay. The culture ran for approximately 11 days before CD4+ T cells were isolated. Nobody among the vaccine recipients had prior SARS-CoV-2 infection (nucleocapsid antibodies were negative). These receptors are not linked to any known antigen. Clones were read by immunoSEQ multiplex PCR, and TCRdb kept only the in-frame ones, dropping some. The data hold about 21,000 clones, with over 60% observed a single time. Sequencing was performed on CD4+ T cells from PBMCs cultured with HCoV-NL63 spike peptides, taken before COVID-19 vaccination. Source of these receptors: a human donor who received a COVID-19 vaccine.

This clone has only a few counts. The chain uses TRBV19 and TRBJ2-2; possible D gene TRBD1, 5 bases. The V and J ends lost 9 bases and 2 bases respectively, with 16 bases between them. The CDR3 sequence is 15 residues long. Germline CDR1 reads LNHDA; CDR2 reads SQIVND (reference sequence). CDR3 bases: TGTGCCAGCACCTGGGGCAGACCAAACACCGGGGAGCTGTTTTTT. It codes for CASTWGRPNTGELFF.

CDR3 sequence: CASSQGANTEAFF. CDR3 nucleotides: TGTGCCAGCTCACAGGGCGCGAACACTGAAGCTTTCTTT. V is TRBV18 and J is TRBJ1-1; D gene ambiguous. Trimming cost V 4 bases and J 1 base, with 7 bases left between them. The CDR3 extends over 13 amino acids. Germline CDR1 reads KGHSH; CDR2 reads LQKENI.

This clone was detected only once. CDR3 bases: TGTGCCTGGGGGGGTCCTGGCTACACCTTC. The encoded protein is CAWGGPGYTF. The rearrangement joins TRBV30 to TRBJ1-2; possibly TRBD1 for D (5 bases). V was pared by 5 bases and J by 7 bases, with 8 bases between. CDR1 is GTSNPN, CDR2 SVGIG, per germline (reference sequence). This CDR3 region has 10 residues.

This clone was counted between two and nine times. The V gene is TRBV5-1, the J gene TRBJ2-5; D is perhaps TRBD2 (6 bases). V was trimmed by 3 bases and J by 1 base, leaving 13 bases between them. This CDR3 region has 15 residues. Germline CDR1 is SGHRS and CDR2 is YFSETQ. In DNA form, the CDR3 reads TGCGCCAGCAGCTCCGGGGCGGGGACCCAAGAGACCCAGTACTTC. Its translation: CASSSGAGTQETQYF.

The CDR3 loop is CASSVGGGGWEQYF. The CDR3 DNA reads TGTGCCAGCAGCGTTGGGGGGGGCGGCTGGGAGCAGTACTTC. The chain combines TRBV9 with TRBJ2-7, with D possibly matching TRBD2 (7 bases). This CDR3 comprises 14 residues. Germline CDR1 reads SGDLS; CDR2 reads YYNGEE. V dropped 2 bases and J dropped 7 bases, with 16 bases sitting between them.

This sequence joins TRBV6-5 and TRBJ2-7; 7 nucleotides line up with TRBD2. V trimming: 3 bases; J trimming: 6 bases; junction bases outside the gene matches: 2. From germline, CDR1 is MNHEY and CDR2 SVGAGI. CDR3 size: 12 residues. CDR3 in DNA: TGTGCCAGCAGTTATACGGGGGGCGAGCAGTACTTC. It yields the protein CASSYTGGEQYF.

The chain employs TRBV29-1 and TRBJ1-5, with no clear D. The CDR3 has 12 residues. Looked up from germline, CDR1 is SQVTM and CDR2 is ANQGSEA. Trimming cost V 4 bases and J 9 bases, with 13 bases left between them. DNA for the CDR3: TGCAGCGTTGGTACACCGTTAGGGCCCCAGCATTTT. The encoded protein is CSVGTPLGPQHF.

V is TRBV2 and J is TRBJ1-5; D gene ambiguous. Trimming removed 4 bases from V and 0 bases from J, with 10 bases in between. The CDR3 loop spans 15 amino acids. Germline CDR1 is SNHLY and CDR2 is FYNNEI. The CDR3 nucleotides are TGTGCCAGCAGTGGGGCAGCTTATAGCAATCAGCCCCAGCATTTT. It codes for CASSGAAYSNQPQHF.

This clone was recorded only once. V usage is TRBV28 and J usage is TRBJ2-6; D uncertain. The CDR3 runs to 17 residues. Germline assignment: CDR1 MDHEN and CDR2 SYDVKM. V shed 1 base and J shed 3 bases, with 13 bases lying between them. CDR3 residues: CASSLLLGFVGANVLTF. The CDR3 nucleotides read TGTGCCAGCAGTTTATTGTTGGGGTTTGTTGGGGCCAACGTCCTGACTTTC.

This chain connects TRBV6-5 to TRBJ1-3; tentative D call: TRBD1 (5 bases). Trimming removed 10 bases at V and 0 bases at J, with 10 bases between. The CDR3 sequence is 13 residues long. Germline assignment: CDR1 MNHEY and CDR2 SVGAGI. CDR3 sequence: CAIDSDSGNTIYF. Here the CDR3 DNA reads TGTGCCATCGACAGTGACTCTGGAAACACCATATATTTT.

In this sample, this clone turned up a few times. V usage is TRBV6-6 and J usage is TRBJ1-2, with TRBD1 matching over 9 bases. The CDR3 is made up of 13 amino acids. The V segment lost 6 bases and the J segment 6 bases; nucleotides outside the gene matches: 5. Looked up from germline, CDR1 is MNHNY and CDR2 is SVGAGI (reference sequence). CDR3 DNA: TGTGCCAGCAGAAGGGACAGGGCTGATGGCTACACCTTC. This translates into CASRRDRADGYTF.

The chain has TRBV19 and TRBJ2-7; 11 bases are a match to TRBD1. This CDR3 is built from 15 residues. Germline V gives CDR1 LNHDA, CDR2 SQIVND (reference sequence). Trimming removed 3 bases from V and 3 bases from J; junction bases left unmatched: 4. CDR3 amino acids: CASSIGGTGGYEQYF. The CDR3 DNA is TGTGCCAGTAGTATTGGGGGGACAGGGGGCTACGAGCAGTACTTC. Complete variable domain (other parts from reference TRBV19 and TRBJ2-7): DGGITQSPKYLFRKEGQNVTLSCEQNLNHDAMYWYRQDPGQGLRLIYYSQIVNDFQKGDIAEGYSVSREKKESFPLTVTSAQKNPTAFYLCASSIGGTGGYEQYFGPGTRLTVT.